Sequencing of this T cell receptor (beta chain) was carried out in a study of identical twins (dated by TCRdb to 2016 to 2017). A note on the overall study: The study deep-sequenced TCR alpha and beta repertoires from monozygotic twins, unrelated adults of various ages and cord blood to test whether fetal clonotypes persist. Replicate twin experiments were performed at different times using different library preparation protocols to rule out contamination. What the work shows at the level of the full study, not this receptor alone: Fewer insertions were carried by abundant cord blood beta clonotypes; a weaker similar trend was observed in young adult naive repertoires, while no such trend was observed in memory repertoires. Excess twin sharing in beta out-of-frame sequences was weaker because fewer shared sequences lowered the signal-to-noise ratio. In monozygotic twins, out-of-frame TCR alpha sharing was systematically underestimated by recombination models, although the models agreed with sharing between unrelated individuals. Because the same donors could not be followed over many years, the conclusions depended on cross-sectional statistical analysis. Invariant T cells such as MAIT and iNKT could partly confound zero-insertion analyses, although diverse VJ usage argued against such confounding for most clonotypes. Compared with coincidental sharing between unrelated individuals, out-of-frame TCR alpha sequences shared between twins showed an excess of sequences with low generation probability.

Libraries were prepared through 5' RACE. Instrument used: Illumina HiSeq 2000. A universal primer binding site was added through template switching, and the final cDNA carried a unique molecular identifier so that TCR cDNA molecules could be counted accurately. First-strand cDNA for TCR alpha and beta chains was synthesized from specific primers in the conserved constant-segment region. To control for contamination, each cDNA library was double barcoded with a SMART-Mk sample barcode plus Illumina barcodes. TruSeq adapter sequences along with Illumina sample barcodes were introduced in two successive PCR steps. The TCR alpha and beta cDNA libraries were sequenced on the Illumina HiSeq platform using custom primers. The source study handled its data this way. Unique molecular identifiers were extracted from raw reads with MiGEC, and CDR3 positions were determined with MiXCR. Recombination models were inferred per individual with the repgenHMM and IGoR tools using an EM algorithm. The analysis of shared clonotypes was done with the tcR package in R, with sharing normalized by the product of cloneset sizes. To study raw recombination free of thymic and clonal selection effects, out-of-frame nonproductive sequences were analyzed. TCRdb applied fastp at Q25 and MiXCR to the public reads, then kept only in-frame beta chains. Identical CDR3 proteins give one entry, which carries the most common genes and DNA. These V and J calls originate from TCRdb's pipeline instead of the authors' own analysis. In all, the sample holds over 200,000 distinct CDR3 sequences, and less than 9.5% of those were seen once. 5.1% of the sample goes to the ten largest clones.

This clonotype was recorded many times. Its specific antigen is unknown. No base quality information exists; no much larger clone differs at one position. Every donor was a healthy Caucasian. Miltenyi CD45RO+ enrichment and human naive T-cell isolation kits were used to isolate memory (CD45RO+) and naive T cells from PBMC. CDR1 and CDR2 are read off the germline V gene as SGHDT and YYEEEE. A distance of 7 bases separates the germline ends of V and J, which lose 1 base and 2 bases respectively. From the cysteine through the phenylalanine, the CDR3 covers 13 amino acids. The read is trimmed to its CDR3 DNA, 39 bases read in frame from base 1.

The sequencing sample was made of memory (CD45RO+) T cells sorted from blood. This sample's cell subset or site label indicates: CD45RO+ enriched T cells. This clonotype originated in a woman younger than 35 in good health. Recombination connected TRBV5-6 to TRBJ2-7, with no reliable assignment of the D segment. In nucleotides, the sequence is TGTGCCAGCAGCTTGCACCAGGCCTACGAGCAGTACTTC. Its translation reads: CASSLHQAYEQYF. With all but the CDR3 taken from the reference TRBV5-6 and TRBJ2-7 genes, the full variable domain is: DAGVTQSPTHLIKTRGQQVTLRCSPKSGHDTVSWYQQALGQGPQFIFQYYEEEERQRGNFPDRFSGHQFPNYSSELNVNALLLGDSALYLCASSLHQAYEQYFGPGTRLTVT.